This T cell receptor beta chain derives from a study of ipilimumab plus nivolumab after autologous stem cell transplantation. Overall study: Typical patient got a handful of ipilimumab doses and about eight nivolumab doses (median). The myeloma cohort included high-risk transplant-naive patients and patients relapsing within 3 years of a first autologous transplant.

Starting 14 to 28 days after autologous transplant, ipilimumab 1 mg/kg was given. Patients received nivolumab 3 mg/kg at weeks 1, 4, 7, 10, then fortnightly to week 26. Assay: immunoSEQ multiplex PCR; the TCRdb copy retains only in-frame clones and omits some. The sample yields approximately 40,000 clones, almost 95% seen once. Losses at the gene ends were 5 bases for V and 2 bases for J; bases not matched to a gene: 8. CDR1 SEHNR and CDR2 FQNEAQ come from the germline V gene (reference sequence). This CDR3 comprises 15 residues. Specimen: PBMCs, collected in a trial of ipilimumab plus nivolumab as post-transplant consolidation. The V and J genes are TRBV7-9 and TRBJ2-5; 7 positions agree with TRBD1. This receptor was taken from a male donor with multiple myeloma. For the CDR3, the DNA is TGTGCCAGCAGCGTACCTGGGACAGCTCAAGAGACCCAGTACTTC. Its translation: CASSVPGTAQETQYF.